One sample yielded the 8 T cell receptor beta chains listed below, sequenced in a study of shared clonotypes between healthy human individuals. Sequencing used immunoSEQ multiplex PCR; TCRdb keeps in-frame clones, though not all of them. The profile shows about 1,500,000 clones, roughly 96% of them singletons. The sample taken for sequencing was naive CD4+ T cells sorted from blood. Subset here: CD45RA+ positively selected. The receptors were sampled from a man aged 25-45 years in good health.

The J gene is TRBJ2-1, the V gene TRBV9; D call uncertain. V was cut by 0 bases and J by 4 bases, with 11 bases left in between. Germline assignment: CDR1 SGDLS and CDR2 YYNGEE. The CDR3 extends over 15 amino acids. Here the CDR3 reads CASSVDSQIYNEQFF. The CDR3 DNA reads as TGTGCCAGCAGCGTAGACAGCCAAATATACAATGAGCAGTTCTTC.

V gene TRBV11-1 combines with J gene TRBJ2-7; D remains ambiguous. V lost 3 bases and J 2 bases, leaving 11 bases between the germline ends. Germline V gene data show CDR1 as SGHAT and CDR2 as FQDESV (reference sequence). CDR3 size: 14 residues. The CDR3 coding sequence is TGTGCCAGCAGCTTGAGACTGCCGACCTACGAGCAGTACTTC. The encoded protein is CASSLRLPTYEQYF.

V usage is TRBV7-2 and J usage is TRBJ2-3, with D maybe TRBD1 (7 bases). Germline-derived CDR1 and CDR2 are SGHTA and FQGNSA. CDR3 size: 16 residues. V lost 5 bases, J lost 2 bases, and 17 bases lay in between. The chain's CDR3 is CASSPRGVLPTDTQYF. CDR3 coding DNA: TGTGCCAGCAGCCCCAGGGGGGTCCTGCCCACAGATACGCAGTATTTT.

V usage is TRBV2 and J usage is TRBJ1-2, with 10 bases matching TRBD1. In germline, CDR1 is SNHLY, CDR2 FYNNEI. The junction had 4 bases not matched to a gene; V was cut back by 4 bases and J by 5 bases. This CDR3 is 14 amino acids long. DNA of the CDR3: TGTGCCAGCAGTGGCGACAGGGGGCCATATGGCTACACCTTC. This codes for CASSGDRGPYGYTF.

The J gene is TRBJ2-3, the V gene TRBV11-3; 7 bases map to TRBD1. V trimming: 4 bases; J trimming: 0 bases; junction bases outside the gene matches: 7. Germline V gene data show CDR1 as SGHNT and CDR2 as YENEEA. This CDR3 comprises 16 residues. The CDR3: CASSYQGQTSTDTQYF. The CDR3 DNA reads as TGTGCCAGCAGCTACCAGGGACAGACTAGCACAGATACGCAGTATTTT.

V usage is TRBV19 and J usage is TRBJ2-1; 14 bases align to TRBD2. This CDR3 is 17 amino acids long. J gave up 4 bases and V 5 bases, and 7 bases lay outside the gene matches. Germline V gene data show CDR1 as LNHDA and CDR2 as SQIVND (reference sequence). DNA of the CDR3: TGTGCCAGTAGTTCCAGACTAGCGGGAGGGCCTTACAATGAGCAGTTCTTC. Amino acids: CASSSRLAGGPYNEQFF.

This chain connects TRBV2 to TRBJ1-4, with D unresolved. The CDR3 spans 12 residues. V lost 4 bases, J lost 8 bases, and 8 bases lay in between. The germline gives CDR1 SNHLY, CDR2 FYNNEI. CDR3 in amino acids: CASSAHREKLFF. The CDR3 nucleotides are TGTGCCAGCAGTGCACATAGAGAAAAACTGTTTTTT.

The chain uses TRBV18 and TRBJ2-5, with D unclear. Germline-derived CDR1 and CDR2 are KGHSH and LQKENI. Trimming left V 3 bases short and J 4 bases short, with 15 bases between. The CDR3 is 15 residues long. The CDR3 sequence is CASSPGSVYGETQYF. The DNA of the CDR3 is TGTGCCAGCTCACCGGGGTCCGTTTACGGAGAGACCCAGTACTTC.